A selection of T cell receptor beta chains follows, all from one sample in a study of shared clonotypes between healthy human individuals. Libraries were prepared by immunoSEQ multiplex PCR; TCRdb keeps only in-frame clonotypes and omits some of them. The sample contains some 2 million clones, 85% to 95% of which appear only once. Material for sequencing was naive CD8+ T cells sorted from blood. The receptors stem from a man aged 18 to 30 in good health. CDR3s include the opening cysteine and the closing phenylalanine or tryptophan. A D gene is named only where the DNA matches it firmly. Clone size is given for some rows only: seen once, a few or many times, or a class if the clone is expanded.

d_gene	j_gene	abundance	v_gene	CDR3aa	CDR3nt
.	TRBJ1-1	once	TRBV11-2	CASKEWGNTEAFF	TGTGCCAGCAAAGAATGGGGGAACACTGAAGCTTTCTTT
.	TRBJ1-2	.	TRBV9	CASSDGSTNYGYTF	TGTGCCAGCTCAGACGGCAGCACTAACTATGGCTACACCTTC
.	TRBJ1-1	.	TRBV29-1	CSVVGPGDLNTEAFF	TGCAGCGTTGTTGGGCCAGGGGACCTGAACACTGAAGCTTTCTTT
TRBD1	TRBJ2-7	.	TRBV19	CASSLTGAHEQYF	TGTGCCAGTAGTTTGACAGGGGCCCACGAGCAGTACTTC
TRBD2	TRBJ2-5	.	TRBV6-6	CASRSGGAPQETQYF	TGTGCCAGCAGGAGCGGGGGGGCCCCCCAAGAGACCCAGTACTTC
.	TRBJ2-1	.	TRBV11-2	CASSLDWNLYNEQFF	TGTGCCAGCAGCTTAGACTGGAATCTATACAATGAGCAGTTCTTC
.	TRBJ2-3	.	TRBV6-5	CASSYSRGGTDTQYF	TGTGCCAGCAGTTACTCGAGAGGAGGCACAGATACGCAGTATTTT
.	TRBJ2-1	.	TRBV10-2	CASSEYREGYNEQFF	TGCGCCAGCAGTGAGTACCGGGAAGGGTACAATGAGCAGTTCTTC
TRBD1	TRBJ1-4	.	TRBV6-5	CASSRQGTNEKLFF	TGTGCCAGCAGCAGACAGGGGACTAATGAAAAACTGTTTTTT
.	TRBJ1-2	.	TRBV5-5	CASSSIFGNYYGYTF	TGTGCCAGCAGCTCGATCTTTGGGAATTACTATGGCTACACCTTC
.	TRBJ2-7	.	TRBV7-9	CASSFSYSYEQYF	TGTGCCAGCAGCTTTAGTTACAGCTACGAGCAGTACTTC
.	TRBJ2-2	few	TRBV25-1	CASRDTGELFF	TGTGCCAGCAGGGACACCGGGGAGCTGTTTTTT
.	TRBJ2-2	.	TRBV19	CASRIGAGELFF	TGTGCCAGTAGGATAGGTGCCGGGGAGCTGTTTTTT
TRBD2	TRBJ2-7	.	TRBV4-3	CASSPERTSGYEQYF	TGCGCCAGCAGCCCGGAACGGACTAGCGGATACGAGCAGTACTTC
.	TRBJ1-6	.	TRBV4-3	CASSQDMGASYNSPLHF	TGCGCCAGCAGCCAAGATATGGGGGCCTCCTATAATTCACCCCTCCACTTT
.	TRBJ1-3	.	TRBV9	CASSGQVSGNTIYF	TGTGCCAGCAGCGGCCAGGTCTCTGGAAACACCATATATTTT
.	TRBJ1-6	.	TRBV27	CASSWGGLSSPLHF	TGTGCCAGCAGTTGGGGGGGGCTTAGTTCACCCCTCCACTTT
TRBD2	TRBJ2-1	once	TRBV10-2	CASSESTSGKNNEQFF	TGCGCCAGCAGTGAGTCGACTAGCGGAAAGAACAATGAGCAGTTCTTC
.	TRBJ2-7	.	TRBV5-1	CASSFQLFYEQYF	TGCGCCAGCAGCTTTCAGCTATTCTACGAGCAGTACTTC
.	TRBJ2-2	.	TRBV13	CASSIDTGELFF	TGTGCCAGCAGCATCGACACCGGGGAGCTGTTTTTT
.	TRBJ2-1	once	TRBV7-9	CASFGKLDNEQFF	TGTGCCAGCTTCGGGAAACTCGATAATGAGCAGTTCTTC
TRBD2	TRBJ2-3	.	TRBV5-6	CASSSLASGRYTQYF	TGTGCCAGCAGCTCTTTGGCTAGCGGGAGGTATACGCAGTATTTT
.	TRBJ1-1	.	TRBV11-2	CASSSRNTEAFF	TGTGCCAGCAGCTCCAGAAACACTGAAGCTTTCTTT
.	TRBJ2-5	.	TRBV11-2	CASSPPSFETQYF	TGTGCCAGCAGCCCACCCAGCTTTGAGACCCAGTACTTC
.	TRBJ1-5	once	TRBV9	CASSVGDGPQHF	TGTGCCAGCAGCGTAGGGGACGGGCCCCAGCATTTT
.	TRBJ1-1	.	TRBV4-2	CASSQAEGVRTEAFF	TGTGCCAGCAGCCAAGCCGAGGGGGTTCGCACTGAAGCTTTCTTT
.	TRBJ1-2	.	TRBV9	CASSVEQSGEYYGYTF	TGTGCCAGCAGCGTAGAACAGAGTGGAGAATACTATGGCTACACCTTC
.	TRBJ1-4	.	TRBV6-6	CASSFSGDINEKLFF	TGTGCCAGCAGTTTTTCAGGGGACATAAATGAAAAACTGTTTTTT